These T cell receptor beta chains were read from a single sample in a study of cytomegalovirus exposure and HLA in healthy donors. Generated by immunoSEQ multiplex PCR, the TCRdb table keeps only in-frame clones and is missing some. Found here are about 160,000 clones, around three quarters of them singletons; the top ten hold around 1%. Sequencing was done on a sample of PBMCs. The receptor source for this set is a woman between 40 and 55 years old in good health and CMV-seronegative. The CDR3 runs from the conserved cysteine through the conserved F or W. D genes are given only for firm matches. A clone size is listed for some rows: how often the clone was seen (once, few, many), or a class if it is expanded.

cdr3_aa: CASSTGQGSDPFYGYTF; cdr3_nt: TGTGCCAGCAGCACTGGACAGGGCAGTGACCCATTCTATGGCTACACCTTC; v_call: TRBV5-4; j_call: TRBJ1-2; d_call: TRBD1; clone_size: -
cdr3_aa: CASRAGGSSYEQYF; cdr3_nt: TGTGCCAGCAGGGCGGGAGGGAGCTCCTACGAGCAGTACTTC; v_call: TRBV28; j_call: TRBJ2-7; d_call: TRBD2; clone_size: -
cdr3_aa: CASSLWEGGGAAYEQYF; cdr3_nt: TGTGCCAGCAGCTTGTGGGAGGGGGGCGGAGCTGCCTACGAGCAGTACTTC; v_call: TRBV7-9; j_call: TRBJ2-7; d_call: -; clone_size: -
cdr3_aa: CASRDSYSNQPQHF; cdr3_nt: TGTGCCAGCAGGGACAGCTATAGCAATCAGCCCCAGCATTTT; v_call: TRBV6-1; j_call: TRBJ1-5; d_call: -; clone_size: -
cdr3_aa: CASSSRQGPQHF; cdr3_nt: TGTGCCAGCAGCTCCCGACAGGGGCCCCAGCATTTT; v_call: TRBV13; j_call: TRBJ1-5; d_call: TRBD1; clone_size: -
cdr3_aa: CASSSEGLPYNEQFF; cdr3_nt: TGTGCCAGCAGCTCGGAGGGCCTCCCCTACAATGAGCAGTTCTTC; v_call: TRBV5-5; j_call: TRBJ2-1; d_call: -; clone_size: -
cdr3_aa: CASSPTWTGLNEKLFF; cdr3_nt: TGTGCCAGCTCACCCACGTGGACAGGGCTGAATGAAAAACTGTTTTTT; v_call: TRBV18; j_call: TRBJ1-4; d_call: TRBD1; clone_size: once
cdr3_aa: CASSMIGGEQFF; cdr3_nt: TGTGCCAGTAGTATGATAGGCGGAGAGCAGTTCTTC; v_call: TRBV19; j_call: TRBJ2-1; d_call: -; clone_size: -
cdr3_aa: CATSRERVETQYF; cdr3_nt: TGTGCCACCAGCAGAGAGCGGGTAGAGACCCAGTACTTC; v_call: TRBV15; j_call: TRBJ2-5; d_call: -; clone_size: -
cdr3_aa: CASSLEGAWGTEAFF; cdr3_nt: TGTGCCAGCAGTTTAGAGGGGGCATGGGGCACTGAAGCTTTCTTT; v_call: TRBV27; j_call: TRBJ1-1; d_call: TRBD1; clone_size: -
cdr3_aa: CASNNHMNTEAFF; cdr3_nt: TGTGCCAGCAATAACCACATGAACACTGAAGCTTTCTTT; v_call: TRBV28; j_call: TRBJ1-1; d_call: -; clone_size: -
cdr3_aa: CASKGLANGELFF; cdr3_nt: TGTGCCAGCAAGGGACTAGCGAACGGGGAGCTGTTTTTT; v_call: TRBV25-1; j_call: TRBJ2-2; d_call: TRBD2; clone_size: -
cdr3_aa: CASSHGRAGVQEQFF; cdr3_nt: TGTGCCAGCAGTCACGGGCGAGCGGGAGTTCAAGAGCAGTTCTTC; v_call: TRBV7-6; j_call: TRBJ2-1; d_call: TRBD2; clone_size: -
cdr3_aa: CASSAGRRTEAFF; cdr3_nt: TGTGCCAGCAGTGCTGGCCGGAGGACTGAAGCTTTCTTT; v_call: TRBV2; j_call: TRBJ1-1; d_call: -; clone_size: -
cdr3_aa: CASSLGQSSYEQYF; cdr3_nt: TGTGCCAGCAGCTTGGGACAGAGCTCCTACGAGCAGTACTTC; v_call: TRBV11-3; j_call: TRBJ2-7; d_call: TRBD1; clone_size: -
cdr3_aa: CASSYSQFTNEKLFF; cdr3_nt: TGTGCCAGCAGTTACTCACAGTTCACTAATGAAAAACTGTTTTTT; v_call: TRBV6-6; j_call: TRBJ1-4; d_call: -; clone_size: -
cdr3_aa: CASNPGTSGKGETQYF; cdr3_nt: TGTGCCAGTAACCCCGGGACTAGCGGGAAAGGGGAAACCCAGTACTTC; v_call: TRBV19; j_call: TRBJ2-5; d_call: TRBD2; clone_size: -
cdr3_aa: CASSPHRDYGYTF; cdr3_nt: TGTGCCAGCTCACCACATAGAGACTATGGCTACACCTTC; v_call: TRBV18; j_call: TRBJ1-2; d_call: -; clone_size: once
cdr3_aa: CASSLGPGGEEGYTF; cdr3_nt: TGTGCCAGCAGCTTAGGGCCAGGGGGAGAAGAGGGCTACACCTTC; v_call: TRBV11-2; j_call: TRBJ1-2; d_call: TRBD1; clone_size: -
cdr3_aa: CASGAQNTEAFF; cdr3_nt: TGTGCCAGCGGTGCACAGAACACTGAAGCTTTCTTT; v_call: TRBV28; j_call: TRBJ1-1; d_call: -; clone_size: -
cdr3_aa: CASSSGRTGYTDTQYF; cdr3_nt: TGTGCCAGCAGTTCGGGGAGGACAGGGTACACAGATACGCAGTATTTT; v_call: TRBV28; j_call: TRBJ2-3; d_call: TRBD1; clone_size: -
cdr3_aa: CASSEAGQGPYNEQFF; cdr3_nt: TGTGCCAGCAGTGAAGCGGGGCAGGGTCCCTACAATGAGCAGTTCTTC; v_call: TRBV2; j_call: TRBJ2-1; d_call: -; clone_size: -
cdr3_aa: CASRLGGGGREADTQYF; cdr3_nt: TGTGCAAGTCGCTTAGGAGGAGGCGGGAGAGAGGCAGATACGCAGTATTTT; v_call: TRBV12-2; j_call: TRBJ2-3; d_call: -; clone_size: -
cdr3_aa: CASSLVSQLNTGELFF; cdr3_nt: TGCGCCAGCAGCTTGGTTAGCCAGCTTAACACCGGGGAGCTGTTTTTT; v_call: TRBV5-1; j_call: TRBJ2-2; d_call: -; clone_size: -
cdr3_aa: CASSSFQETQYF; cdr3_nt: TGTGCCAGCAGCTCCTTCCAAGAGACCCAGTACTTC; v_call: TRBV5-6; j_call: TRBJ2-5; d_call: -; clone_size: -
cdr3_aa: CAWSGTGEEQYF; cdr3_nt: TGTGCCTGGAGTGGGACGGGAGAAGAGCAGTACTTC; v_call: TRBV30; j_call: TRBJ2-7; d_call: -; clone_size: -
cdr3_aa: CATSRDLGLNAQYF; cdr3_nt: TGTGCCACCAGCAGAGATTTGGGCTTAAATGCGCAGTACTTC; v_call: TRBV15; j_call: TRBJ2-7; d_call: -; clone_size: once
cdr3_aa: CASSNLGRGTNEKLFF; cdr3_nt: TGTGCCAGCAGCAATTTGGGCAGGGGGACTAATGAAAAACTGTTTTTT; v_call: TRBV21-1; j_call: TRBJ1-4; d_call: -; clone_size: -
cdr3_aa: CATSGLAGNEQFF; cdr3_nt: TGTGCCACCTCAGGCCTAGCGGGAAATGAGCAGTTCTTC; v_call: TRBV6-6; j_call: TRBJ2-1; d_call: TRBD2; clone_size: -